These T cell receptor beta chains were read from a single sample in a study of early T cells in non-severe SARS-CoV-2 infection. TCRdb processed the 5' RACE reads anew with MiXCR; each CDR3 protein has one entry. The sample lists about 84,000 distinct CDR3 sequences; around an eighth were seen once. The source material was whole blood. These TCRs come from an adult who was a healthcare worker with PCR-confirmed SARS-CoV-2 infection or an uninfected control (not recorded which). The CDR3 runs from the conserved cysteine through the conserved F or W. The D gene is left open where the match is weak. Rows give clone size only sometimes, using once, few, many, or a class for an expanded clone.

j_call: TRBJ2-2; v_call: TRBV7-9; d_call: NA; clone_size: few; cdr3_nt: TGTGCCAGCAGCCTGAGGGAATTTGGGACCGGGGAGCTGTTTTTT; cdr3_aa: CASSLREFGTGELFF
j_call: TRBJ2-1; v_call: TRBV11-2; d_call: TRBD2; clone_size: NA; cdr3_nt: TGTGCCAGCAGATTAGGACTAGCTGGCTTGTACAATGAGCAGTTCTTC; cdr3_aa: CASRLGLAGLYNEQFF
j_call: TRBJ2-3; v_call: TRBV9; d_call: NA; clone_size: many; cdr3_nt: TGTGCCAGCAGCGCCAAACATCCCACAGATACGCAGTATTTT; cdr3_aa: CASSAKHPTDTQYF
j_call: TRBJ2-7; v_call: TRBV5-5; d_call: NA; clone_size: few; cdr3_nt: TGTGCCAGCAGCTTGAGGGAACCCAACTCCTACGAGCAGTACTTC; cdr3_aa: CASSLREPNSYEQYF
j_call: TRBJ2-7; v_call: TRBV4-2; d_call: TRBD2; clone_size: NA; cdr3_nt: TGTGCCAGCAGCCTCCCCGGCGGGGGGACCTACGAGCAGTACTTC; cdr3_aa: CASSLPGGGTYEQYF
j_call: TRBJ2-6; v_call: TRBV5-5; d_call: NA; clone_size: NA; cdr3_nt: TGTGCCAGCAGCTTGACAGCAACGAGCTCTGGGGCCAACGTCCTGACTTTC; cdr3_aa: CASSLTATSSGANVLTF
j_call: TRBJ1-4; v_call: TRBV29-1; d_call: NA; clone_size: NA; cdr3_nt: TGCAGCGCCTCCGGAAGGCCGAATGAAAAACTGTTTTTT; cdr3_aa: CSASGRPNEKLFF
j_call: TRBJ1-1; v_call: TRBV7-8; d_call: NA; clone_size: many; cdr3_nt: TGTGCCAGCAGCCTCACAGGGCTCCTACTGAACACTGAAGCTTTCTTT; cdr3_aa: CASSLTGLLLNTEAFF
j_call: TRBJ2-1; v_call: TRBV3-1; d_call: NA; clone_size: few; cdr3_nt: TGTGCCAGCAGCCAAGTCCAGCGCGGGAACAATGAGCAGTTCTTC; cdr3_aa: CASSQVQRGNNEQFF
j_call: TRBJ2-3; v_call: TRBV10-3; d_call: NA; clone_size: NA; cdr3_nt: TGTGCCACCCTAGAGGGGGACCAGTCAGATACGCAGTATTTT; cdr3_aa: CATLEGDQSDTQYF
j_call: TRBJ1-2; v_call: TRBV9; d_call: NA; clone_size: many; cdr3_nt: TGTGCCAGCAGCGTAGCGGGAGCTGGAAATGGCTACACCTTC; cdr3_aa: CASSVAGAGNGYTF
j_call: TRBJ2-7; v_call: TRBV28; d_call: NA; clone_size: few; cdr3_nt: TGTGCCAGCAGCAGGCCCGCCGCAGGGTCCGACGAGCAGTACTTC; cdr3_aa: CASSRPAAGSDEQYF
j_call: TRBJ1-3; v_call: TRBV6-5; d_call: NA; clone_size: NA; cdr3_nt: TGTGCCAGCAGTTACTCGGGTTACAGGAGCTCTGGAAACACCATATATTTT; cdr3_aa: CASSYSGYRSSGNTIYF
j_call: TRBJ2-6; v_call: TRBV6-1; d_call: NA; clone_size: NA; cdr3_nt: TGTGCCAGCAGTGTAAGGGCCGGACGGGAGAGCTCTGGGGCCAACGTCCTGACTTTC; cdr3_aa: CASSVRAGRESSGANVLTF
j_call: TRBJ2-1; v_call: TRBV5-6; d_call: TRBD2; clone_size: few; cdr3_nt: TGTGCCAGCAGCCGATCGACGACTAGCGGGGTTTACAATGAGCAGTTCTTC; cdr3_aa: CASSRSTTSGVYNEQFF
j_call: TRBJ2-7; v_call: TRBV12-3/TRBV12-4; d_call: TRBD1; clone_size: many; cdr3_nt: TGTGCCAGCAGATCTCCGGGACAGGGAGGGGAGCAGTACTTC; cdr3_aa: CASRSPGQGGEQYF
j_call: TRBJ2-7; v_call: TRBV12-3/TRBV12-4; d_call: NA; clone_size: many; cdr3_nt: TGTGCCAGCTCGCAGGGAAGTGGTATCGAGCAGTACTTC; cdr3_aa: CASSQGSGIEQYF
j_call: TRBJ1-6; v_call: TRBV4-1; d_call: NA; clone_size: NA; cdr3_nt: TGCGCCAGCAGCCAAGGAGCGTCGACGAATTCACCCCTCCACTTT; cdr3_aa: CASSQGASTNSPLHF
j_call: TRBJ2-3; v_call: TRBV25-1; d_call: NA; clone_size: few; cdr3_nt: TGTGCCAGCCGCATGGAGACAGATACGCAGTATTTT; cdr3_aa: CASRMETDTQYF
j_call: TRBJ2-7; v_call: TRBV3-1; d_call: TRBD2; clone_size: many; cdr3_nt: TGTGCCAGCAGCCAAGGCCTAGCGGGAGGGTCCGAGCAGTACTTC; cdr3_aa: CASSQGLAGGSEQYF
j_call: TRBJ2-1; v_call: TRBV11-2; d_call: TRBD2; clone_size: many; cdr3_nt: TGTGCCAGCAGCCCCCGGACTAGCGGTTACAATGAGCAGTTCTTC; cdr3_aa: CASSPRTSGYNEQFF
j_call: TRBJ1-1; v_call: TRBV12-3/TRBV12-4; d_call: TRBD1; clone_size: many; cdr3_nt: TGTGCCAGCATCCCGGGACAGGCGAACACTGAAGCTTTCTTT; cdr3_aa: CASIPGQANTEAFF
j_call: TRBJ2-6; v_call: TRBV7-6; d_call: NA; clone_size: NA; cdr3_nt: TGTGCCAGCAGCTTAGAAGGACCAACCCCTTCTGGGGCCAACGTCCTGACTTTC; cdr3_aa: CASSLEGPTPSGANVLTF
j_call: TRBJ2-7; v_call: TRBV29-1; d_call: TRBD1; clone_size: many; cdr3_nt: TGCAGCGTACCCGGGACAGGATATTCCTACGAGCAGTACTTC; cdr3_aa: CSVPGTGYSYEQYF
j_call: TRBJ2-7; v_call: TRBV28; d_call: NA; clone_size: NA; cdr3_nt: TGTGCCAGCAGTTCCGGAGTCTTCTACGAGCAGTACTTC; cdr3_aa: CASSSGVFYEQYF
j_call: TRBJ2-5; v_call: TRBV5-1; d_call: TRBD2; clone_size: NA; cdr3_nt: TGCGCCAGCAGCTTGACAGCGGGGGCCCGACAAGAGACCCAGTACTTC; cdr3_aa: CASSLTAGARQETQYF
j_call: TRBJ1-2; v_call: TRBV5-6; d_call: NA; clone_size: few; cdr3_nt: TGTGCCAGCAGCGTTAGACACAGGATAAACTATGGCTACACCTTC; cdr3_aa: CASSVRHRINYGYTF
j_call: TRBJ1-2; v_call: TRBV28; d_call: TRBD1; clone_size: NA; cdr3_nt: TGTGCCAACAGTAACAGACAGGGGGCTATTGGCTACACCTTC; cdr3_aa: CANSNRQGAIGYTF
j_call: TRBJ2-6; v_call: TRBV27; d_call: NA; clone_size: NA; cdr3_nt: TGTGCCAGCAGTTTATACAGGGCCGGGGCCAACGTCCTGACTTTC; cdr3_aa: CASSLYRAGANVLTF
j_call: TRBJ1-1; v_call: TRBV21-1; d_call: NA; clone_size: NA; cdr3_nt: TGTGCCAGCAGCGCCCTGCTGGGAGCTGAAGCTTTCTTT; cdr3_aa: CASSALLGAEAFF
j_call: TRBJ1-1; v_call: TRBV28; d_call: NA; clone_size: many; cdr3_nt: TGTGCCAGCAGTTTTAACAGGGAGAACACTGAAGCTTTCTTT; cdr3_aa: CASSFNRENTEAFF
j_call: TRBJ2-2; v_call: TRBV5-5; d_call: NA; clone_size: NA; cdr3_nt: TGTGCCAGCAGCTTCGAACCCTCGAACACCGGGGAGCTGTTTTTT; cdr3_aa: CASSFEPSNTGELFF
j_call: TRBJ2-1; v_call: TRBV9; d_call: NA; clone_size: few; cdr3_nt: TGTGCCAGCAGCGCACCCGGGACCTCGACACACGAGCAGTTCTTC; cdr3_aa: CASSAPGTSTHEQFF
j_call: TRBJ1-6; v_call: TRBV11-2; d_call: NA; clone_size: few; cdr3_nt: TGTGCCAGCAGCTCGCCTACGGGAGTCAATTCACCCCTCCACTTT; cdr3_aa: CASSSPTGVNSPLHF
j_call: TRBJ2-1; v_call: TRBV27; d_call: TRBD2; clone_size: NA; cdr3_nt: TGTGCCAGCAGGGGTAGCGGGAGATACAATGAGCAGTTCTTC; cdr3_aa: CASRGSGRYNEQFF
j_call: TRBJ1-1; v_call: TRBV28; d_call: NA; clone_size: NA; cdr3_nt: TGTGCCAGCAGTTTCGACTTGCGGGGCACTGAAGCTTTCTTT; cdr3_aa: CASSFDLRGTEAFF
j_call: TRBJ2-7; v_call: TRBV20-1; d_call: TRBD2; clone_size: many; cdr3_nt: TGCAGTGCTTTTGGACTAGGGAACTACGAGCAGTACTTC; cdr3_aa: CSAFGLGNYEQYF
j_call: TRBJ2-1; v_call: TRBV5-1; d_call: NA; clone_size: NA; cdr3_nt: TGCGCCAGCAGCTTGGTTGAAGGGAATGAGCAGTTCTTC; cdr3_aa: CASSLVEGNEQFF
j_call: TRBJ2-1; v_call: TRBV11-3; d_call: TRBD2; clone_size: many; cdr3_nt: TGTGCCAGCAGCTTAGATCTGCCCTTCGGGACTAGCGGGTACAATGAGCAGTTCTTC; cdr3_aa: CASSLDLPFGTSGYNEQFF
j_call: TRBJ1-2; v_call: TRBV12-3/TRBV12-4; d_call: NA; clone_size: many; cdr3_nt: TGTGCCAGCAGTTTAGGGACGATGGGGAACTATGAGAATGGCTACACCTTC; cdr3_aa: CASSLGTMGNYENGYTF
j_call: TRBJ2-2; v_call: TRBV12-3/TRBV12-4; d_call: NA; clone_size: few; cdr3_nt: TGTGCCAGCAGTCTCCGATGGGAGCTGTTTTTT; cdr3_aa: CASSLRWELFF
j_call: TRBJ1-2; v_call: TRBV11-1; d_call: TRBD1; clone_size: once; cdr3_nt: TGTGCCAGCAGCGGACCGGGACAGGGCTATGGCTACACCTTC; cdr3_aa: CASSGPGQGYGYTF
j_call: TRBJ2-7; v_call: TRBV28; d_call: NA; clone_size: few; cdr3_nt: TGTGCCAGCAGCTCCGTGGCGGAGCAGTACTTC; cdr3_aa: CASSSVAEQYF
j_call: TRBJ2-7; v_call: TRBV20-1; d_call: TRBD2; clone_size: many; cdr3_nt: TGCAGTGCTAGATCCGGGACTAGCGGGAGGGCCAACGAGCAGTACTTC; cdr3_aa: CSARSGTSGRANEQYF
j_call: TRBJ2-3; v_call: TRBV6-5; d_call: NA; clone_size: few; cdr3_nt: TGTGCCAGCAGATCGCTCCGTGGCTCGGGAACAGATACGCAGTATTTT; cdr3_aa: CASRSLRGSGTDTQYF
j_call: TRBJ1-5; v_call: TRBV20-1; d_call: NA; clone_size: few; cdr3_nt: TGCAGTGCTGGGACCGCCAATCAGCCCCAGCATTTT; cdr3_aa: CSAGTANQPQHF
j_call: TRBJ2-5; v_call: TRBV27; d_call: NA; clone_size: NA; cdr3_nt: TGTGCCAGCAGTTTGTGGGGGAGTCAGGAGACCCAGTACTTC; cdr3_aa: CASSLWGSQETQYF
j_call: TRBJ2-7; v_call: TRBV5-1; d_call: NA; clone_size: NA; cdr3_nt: TGCGCCAGCAGCTTCGAGGGGTCCCCCTACGAGCAGTACTTC; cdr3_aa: CASSFEGSPYEQYF
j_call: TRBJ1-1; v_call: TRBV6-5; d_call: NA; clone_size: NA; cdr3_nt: TGTGCCAGCAGTTACTCGATCAACGAGGACACTGAAGCTTTCTTT; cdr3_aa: CASSYSINEDTEAFF
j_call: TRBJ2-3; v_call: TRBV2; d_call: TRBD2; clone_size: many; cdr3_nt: TGTGCCAGCAAGCTAGCGGGAGCTGGCACAGATACGCAGTATTTT; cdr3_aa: CASKLAGAGTDTQYF
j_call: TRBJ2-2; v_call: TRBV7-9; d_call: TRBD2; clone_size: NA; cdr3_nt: TGTGCCAGCAGCTTAGTTGCGGGAGTAACCGGGGAGCTGTTTTTT; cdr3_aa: CASSLVAGVTGELFF
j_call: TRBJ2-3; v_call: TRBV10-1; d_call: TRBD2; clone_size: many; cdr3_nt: TGCGCCAGCAGTAGCACTAGCGGACAACTGGATACGCAGTATTTT; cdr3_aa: CASSSTSGQLDTQYF
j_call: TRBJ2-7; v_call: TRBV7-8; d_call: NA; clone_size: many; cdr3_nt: TGTGCCAGCAGCTTAAGGGAGGGGGGATCCTACGAGCAGTACTTC; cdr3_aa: CASSLREGGSYEQYF
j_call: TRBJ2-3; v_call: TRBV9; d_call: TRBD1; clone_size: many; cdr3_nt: TGTGCCAGCAGCTTTCACCCCGGTGGTCCGGTCGGGACAGTCACTAAGTACCCCACAGATACGCAGTATTTT; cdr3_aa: CASSFHPGGPVGTVTKYPTDTQYF
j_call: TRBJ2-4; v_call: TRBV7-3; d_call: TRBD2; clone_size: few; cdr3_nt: TGTGCCAGCAGCTTAACGGCGGGAGCGGCCAAAAACATTCAGTACTTC; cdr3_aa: CASSLTAGAAKNIQYF
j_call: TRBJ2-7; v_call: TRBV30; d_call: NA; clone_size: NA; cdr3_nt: TGTGCCTGGAGTGTGGGGGGAGCCTACGAGCAGTACTTC; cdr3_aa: CAWSVGGAYEQYF